This TCR beta chain was captured by sequencing in a study of cytomegalovirus exposure and HLA in healthy donors. Study outcomes and limitations: A previous analysis found most TCR beta V segments productive roughly 90% or roughly 30% of the time. Researchers counted 150 to 200 TCR beta chains as cytomegalovirus-associated. Reported results showed that the classifier diagnosed cytomegalovirus status with high specificity and sensitivity.

Notes on this clone: The antigen is unknown.

Although they were nominally healthy when sampled, donors likely had unrecorded immune exposures. The CDR3 loop spans 12 amino acids. V shed 10 bases and J shed 1 base, with 10 bases lying between them. CDR1 is SEHNR, CDR2 FQNEAQ, per germline (reference sequence). The PCR used 60 Vbeta and 13 Jbeta primers. The assay was immunoSEQ multiplex PCR, and TCRdb's table has in-frame clones only and misses some. The sample includes 150,000 or so clones, more than 70% seen only once; the top ten take around 4.4%. Sequencing used PBMCs. The clonotype comes from a woman aged 45-60 years in good health and CMV-seropositive. The J gene is TRBJ1-1, the V gene TRBV7-9; D not resolved. The CDR3 nucleotides read TGTGCCACGTCACCGGGGAACACTGAAGCTTTCTTT. This translates into CATSPGNTEAFF.